This TCR beta chain emerged from a study of cytomegalovirus exposure and HLA in healthy donors. Study-wide results and limits: TRBV6-2, TRBV6-3 and some other V segments were unresolvable in 87-base-pair reads. The study labeled 180 or so TCR beta chains cytomegalovirus-associated.

The PCR used 60 Vbeta and 13 Jbeta primers. Only in-frame clones appear in the TCRdb table, and some are missing; sequencing was by immunoSEQ multiplex PCR. The sample has more than 150,000 clones; about 80% are singletons. Notes on this clone: Its antigen is still unknown.

Germline CDR1 is SGDLS and CDR2 is YYNGEE. V was clipped by 3 bases and J by 5 bases; unmatched bases: 15. The CDR3 consists of 17 residues. The sequence was collected from a man in his forties or fifties in good health and CMV-seronegative. The sequencing input was PBMCs. The chain is built from TRBV9 and TRBJ2-3; 7 bases line up with TRBD2. The chain's CDR3 is CASSAQGSGVGGDTQYF. CDR3 coding DNA: TGTGCCAGCAGCGCCCAGGGCAGCGGGGTTGGGGGAGATACGCAGTATTTT.